This T cell receptor (beta chain) was identified during a study of T cells in Graves' hyperthyroidism and ophthalmopathy. Study summary: The initial diagnosis was the point when peripheral blood was collected, ahead of any treatment.

Amplification of TCR beta CDR3 regions was performed using RNA transcripts as template. When the TCR CDR3 underwent first-round RT-PCR, the HTBI primer set was used. One entry per CDR3 protein results from TCRdb running MiXCR on the multiplex PCR reads. The top ten clones hold approximately 35% of a sample with fewer than 250,000 distinct CDR3 sequences, approximately 23% of them seen once. Whole-study findings and limits: Ophthalmopathy onset followed model prediction by a median roughly 6 months.

In this sample, this clonotype turned up many times. No antigen is known for it. Between the trimmed V and J ends, which lost 0 bases and 2 bases, there was a span of 7 bases. Germline V gives CDR1 DFQATT, CDR2 SNEGSKA (reference sequence). CDR3 length: 13 amino acids. The sample taken for sequencing was blood. This chain joins TRBV20-1 and TRBJ1-1; TRBD1 might be the D (5 bases). This clonotype was obtained from a woman aged 40 to 49 with Graves' ophthalmopathy. The CDR3 sequence: CSARDRTNTEAFF. CDR3 nucleotides: TGCAGTGCTAGAGACCGGACAAACACTGAAGCTTTCTTT.